The 21 T cell receptor beta chains given below trace back to one sample, sequenced in a study of T cell responses to AZD1222 COVID-19 vaccine. Using immunoSEQ multiplex PCR, the repertoire was profiled, and TCRdb retains in-frame clones only, with some absent. The sample has 150,000 or so clones, 80% to 90% seen once; the top ten hold 4.5% to 6%. Sequencing was performed on peripheral blood, taken on day 0 of AZD1222 vaccination. The receptors come from an adult in good health.

This chain uses TRBV6-6 with TRBJ2-5; unclear D gene. V lost 7 bases and J 5 bases, leaving 8 bases between the germline ends. Germline V lookup: CDR1 MNHNY, CDR2 SVGAGI (reference sequence). This CDR3 is built from 11 residues. DNA for the CDR3: TGTGCCAGCACGTCGGGTGAGACCCAGTACTTC. This gives the protein CASTSGETQYF.

The V call is TRBV6-5, the J call TRBJ1-2; 7 nucleotides line up with TRBD1. V lost 5 bases to trimming and J lost 7 bases; unmatched junction nucleotides: 10. The CDR3 extends over 14 amino acids. Per the germline V gene, CDR1 is MNHEY and CDR2 is SVGAGI. This chain's CDR3 is CASSQGGGAGGYTF. DNA for the CDR3: TGTGCCAGCAGTCAGGGGGGGGGCGCGGGTGGCTACACCTTC.

V gene TRBV10-3 combines with J gene TRBJ1-2; tentatively, D is TRBD1 (5 bases). Trimming took 3 bases from V and 3 from J, leaving 11 bases between them. Germline CDR1 ENHRY, CDR2 SYGVKD. The CDR3 covers 14 residues. In DNA, the CDR3 is TGTGCCATCAGTGACTCGGGGGGGGACTATGGCTACACCTTC. Translating gives CAISDSGGDYGYTF.

Of note for this clone: One junction end disagrees with the germline gene, perhaps due to a read error. The rearrangement uses TRBV18 and TRBJ1-1; D might be TRBD1 (5 bases). The CDR3 sequence is 14 residues long. Germline V gene data show CDR1 as KGHSH and CDR2 as LQKENI. The CDR3 spells CASSIGTAVTGAFF. The DNA of the CDR3 is TGTGCCAGCTCAATCGGGACGGCGGTGACTGGAGCTTTCTTT.

This rearrangement joins TRBV4-3 to TRBJ1-4; 9 nucleotides align to TRBD1. The CDR3 covers 15 residues. Germline assignment: CDR1 LGHNA and CDR2 YSLEER. The V segment lost 0 bases and the J segment 10 bases; nucleotides outside the gene matches: 6. The CDR3 loop reads CASSQDRDRVAKLFF. The CDR3 region has the DNA TGCGCCAGCAGCCAAGACCGGGACAGGGTGGCAAAACTGTTTTTT.

CDR3 loop: CASSQDRPKMNTEAFF. The DNA for the CDR3 is TGCGCCAGCAGCCAAGATCGTCCGAAAATGAACACTGAAGCTTTCTTT. The rearrangement joins TRBV4-3 to TRBJ1-1, with unresolved D. The CDR3 has 16 amino acids. V lost 0 bases to trimming and J lost 0 bases, with 11 bases between them. CDR1 is LGHNA, CDR2 YSLEER, per germline.

In DNA form, the CDR3 reads TGTGCCAGCAGCTTAATGGCTTCAATGAACACTGAAGCTTTCTTT. Residues: CASSLMASMNTEAFF. J is TRBJ1-1 and V is TRBV7-3; D remains unclear. Per germline, CDR1 SGHTA and CDR2 FQGTGA. V was pared by 1 base and J by 0 bases, with 9 bases between. The CDR3 consists of 15 residues.

This rearrangement joins TRBV3-1 (or the pseudogene TRBV3-2) to TRBJ1-2; 9 bases are a match to TRBD1. This CDR3 is 14 amino acids long. Germline trimming cut 5 bases from V and 4 bases from J; bases unmatched to any gene: 5. Germline V CDR1 and CDR2: LGHDT, YNNKEL (reference sequence). This CDR3 reads CASSAGTGSYGYTF. Here the CDR3 DNA reads TGTGCCAGCAGCGCCGGGACAGGGTCCTATGGCTACACCTTC.

The CDR3 sequence: CASSRGQATDTQYF. In DNA form, the CDR3 reads TGTGCCAGCAGCCGGGGACAGGCGACAGATACGCAGTATTTT. The gene calls are TRBV7-6 and TRBJ2-3; 8 bases line up with TRBD1. The ends lost 5 bases at V and 3 bases at J; junction bases unmatched: 4. The CDR3 length is 14 residues. Germline V gives CDR1 SGHVS, CDR2 FNYEAQ.

This chain uses TRBV28 with TRBJ1-1, with a tentative D call TRBD1 (6 bases). The V end lost 8 bases, the J end lost 11 bases, and 21 bases lay between the germline ends. Germline CDR1 reads MDHEN; CDR2 reads SYDVKM. The CDR3 is 13 residues long. CDR3 loop: CASGTPYDFRAFF. The CDR3 coding sequence is TGTGCCAGCGGGACACCTTACGATTTCCGGGCTTTCTTT. The complete variable domain, with remaining parts taken from reference TRBV28 and TRBJ1-1, reads DVKVTQSSRYLVKRTGEKVFLECVQDMDHENMFWYRQDPGLGLRLIYFSYDVKMKEKGDIPEGYSVSREKKERFSLILESASTNQTSMYLCASGTPYDFRAFFGQGTRLTVV.

This clone has a single count. The gene calls are TRBV2 and TRBJ1-1; 9 nucleotides agree with TRBD1. This CDR3 is built from 14 residues. Germline assignment: CDR1 SNHLY and CDR2 FYNNEI. V gave up 6 bases and J gave up 1 base; unmatched junction bases: 3. The CDR3 reads CASRLDRGNTEAFF. Here the CDR3 DNA reads TGTGCCAGCAGACTGGACAGGGGGAACACTGAAGCTTTCTTT. Using reference TRBV2 and TRBJ1-1 for the parts outside the CDR3, the full variable domain is EPEVTQTPSHQVTQMGQEVILRCVPISNHLYFYWYRQILGQKVEFLVSFYNNEISEKSEIFDDQFSVERPDGSNFTLKIRSTKLEDSAMYFCASRLDRGNTEAFFGQGTRLTVV.

The chain links TRBV29-1 to TRBJ2-3; 10 nucleotides agree with TRBD2. After removal of 4 bases from V and 0 bases from J, the junction contained 4 bases not matched to a gene. The CDR3 sequence is 15 residues long. Germline V gene data show CDR1 as SQVTM and CDR2 as ANQGSEA. The CDR3 is CSVVLAGPSTDTQYF. The CDR3 DNA follows: TGCAGCGTTGTACTAGCGGGACCTAGCACAGATACGCAGTATTTT.

This sequence joins TRBV4-3 and TRBJ2-7; 9 nucleotides align to TRBD2. Germline loops: CDR1 LGHNA, CDR2 YSLEER. The V and J ends lost 8 bases and 2 bases, in that order; junction bases with no gene match: 10. The CDR3 is 15 residues long. The CDR3 DNA sequence: TGCGCCAGCGGTTTCTCCCTAGCGGGGACCTACGAGCAGTACTTC. It encodes CASGFSLAGTYEQYF.

V usage is TRBV7-8 and J usage is TRBJ2-3; TRBD1 matches at 8 bases. The CDR3 extends over 15 amino acids. CDR1 SGHVS and CDR2 FQNEAQ come from the germline V gene. The V segment lost 3 bases and the J segment 2 bases; nucleotides outside the gene matches: 4. The CDR3 DNA reads as TGTGCCAGCAGCTTTCGGACAGGGAACACAGATACGCAGTATTTT. Protein product: CASSFRTGNTDTQYF.

Here the CDR3 DNA reads TGTGCCAGCAGCTCGGGACAGGGGGAGTCCCAGTACTTC. Translated, it gives CASSSGQGESQYF. The chain combines TRBV11-3 with TRBJ2-5; 11 bases match TRBD1. The V gene end was trimmed by 4 bases and the J gene end by 9 bases; junction bases not matched to a gene: 4. Looked up from germline, CDR1 is SGHNT and CDR2 is YENEEA. This CDR3 comprises 13 residues.

CDR3 region: CSVRNREAYEQYF. CDR3 in DNA: TGCAGCGTTAGGAACAGAGAAGCCTACGAGCAGTACTTC. The chain has TRBV29-1 and TRBJ2-7, with no clear D. Germline V gene lookup returns CDR1 SQVTM and CDR2 ANQGSEA. This CDR3 spans 13 amino acids. Trimming left V 5 bases short and J 2 bases short, with 13 bases between.

The J gene is TRBJ1-2, the V gene TRBV5-1; D remains ambiguous. Between the trimmed V and J ends, which lost 7 bases and 0 bases, there was a span of 7 bases. Germline V gene sequence: CDR1 SGHRS, CDR2 YFSETQ. This CDR3 comprises 12 residues. The CDR3 loop reads CASREANYGYTF. In DNA form, the CDR3 reads TGCGCCAGCCGGGAAGCTAACTATGGCTACACCTTC. The full variable domain, with the rest looked up from reference TRBV5-1 and TRBJ1-2, is KAGVTQTPRYLIKTRGQQVTLSCSPISGHRSVSWYQQTPGQGLQFLFEYFSETQRNKGNFPGRFSGRQFSNSRSEMNVSTLELGDSALYLCASREANYGYTFGSGTRLTVV.

The gene calls are TRBV11-2 and TRBJ1-4, with a tentative D call TRBD1 (5 bases). In germline, CDR1 is SGHAT, CDR2 FQNNGV. V was shortened by 5 bases and J by 9 bases, with 19 bases between the two germline ends. CDR3 length equals 15 residues. The CDR3 coding sequence is TGTGCCAGCAGCGGATCGCCCACCGGGACCCAAAAACTGTTTTTT. It codes for CASSGSPTGTQKLFF. The full variable domain, with the rest looked up from reference TRBV11-2 and TRBJ1-4, is EAGVAQSPRYKIIEKRQSVAFWCNPISGHATLYWYQQILGQGPKLLIQFQNNGVVDDSQLPKDRFSAERLKGVDSTLKIQPAKLEDSAVYLCASSGSPTGTQKLFFGSGTQLSVL.

This sequence joins TRBV6-4 and TRBJ2-7; TRBD2 might be the D (5 bases). The germline CDR1 and CDR2 sequences are MRHNA and SNTAGT. V lost 8 bases and J 2 bases, leaving 19 bases between the germline ends. This CDR3 is 15 amino acids long. DNA for the CDR3: TGTGCCAGCTCGGAGCCCGAGACGGGGACCTACGAGCAGTACTTC. Its translation is CASSEPETGTYEQYF.

The chain is built from TRBV30 and TRBJ2-7, with D perhaps TRBD1 (6 bases). The V gene's germline CDR1 is GTSNPN and CDR2 SVGIG (reference sequence). CDR3 length: 13 residues. Between the trimmed V and J ends, which lost 0 bases and 4 bases, there was a span of 10 bases. The CDR3 protein is CAWSVNRVYEQYF. CDR3 bases: TGTGCCTGGAGTGTTAACAGGGTATACGAGCAGTACTTC.

The DNA of the CDR3 is TGTGCCAGCAGTTTGTCCGTATTGTCCTACGAGCAGTACTTC. Its protein is CASSLSVLSYEQYF. The chain carries TRBV28 and TRBJ2-7; unclear D gene. The CDR3 has 14 residues. The germline gives CDR1 MDHEN, CDR2 SYDVKM. The ends were cut back, 3 bases at V and 1 base at J, with 10 bases in the middle. Full variable domain (rest looked up from reference TRBV28 and TRBJ2-7): DVKVTQSSRYLVKRTGEKVFLECVQDMDHENMFWYRQDPGLGLRLIYFSYDVKMKEKGDIPEGYSVSREKKERFSLILESASTNQTSMYLCASSLSVLSYEQYFGPGTRLTVT.